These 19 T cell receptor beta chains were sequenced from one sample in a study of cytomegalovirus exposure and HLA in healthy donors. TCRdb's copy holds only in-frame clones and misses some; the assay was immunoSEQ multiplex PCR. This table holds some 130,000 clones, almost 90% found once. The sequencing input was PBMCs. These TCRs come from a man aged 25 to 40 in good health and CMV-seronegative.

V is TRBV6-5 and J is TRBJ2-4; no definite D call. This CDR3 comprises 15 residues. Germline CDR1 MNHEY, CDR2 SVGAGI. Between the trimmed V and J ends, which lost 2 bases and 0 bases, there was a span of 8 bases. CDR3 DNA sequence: TGTGCCAGCAGTTACGTAGGCGGAGCCAAAAACATTCAGTACTTC. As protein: CASSYVGGAKNIQYF.

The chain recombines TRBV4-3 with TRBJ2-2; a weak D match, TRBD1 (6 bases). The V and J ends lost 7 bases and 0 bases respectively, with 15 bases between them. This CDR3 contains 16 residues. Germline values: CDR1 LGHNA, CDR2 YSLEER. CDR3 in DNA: TGCGCCAGCATTCCGTCGACAGGCGCGAACACCGGGGAGCTGTTTTTT. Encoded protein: CASIPSTGANTGELFF.

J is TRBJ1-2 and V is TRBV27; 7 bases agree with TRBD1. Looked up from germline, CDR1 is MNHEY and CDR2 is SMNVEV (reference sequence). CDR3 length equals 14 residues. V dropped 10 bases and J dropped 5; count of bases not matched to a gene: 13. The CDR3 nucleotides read TGTGCCAACAGAAGGACCGGGACAGAGTATGGCTACACCTTC. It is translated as CANRRTGTEYGYTF.

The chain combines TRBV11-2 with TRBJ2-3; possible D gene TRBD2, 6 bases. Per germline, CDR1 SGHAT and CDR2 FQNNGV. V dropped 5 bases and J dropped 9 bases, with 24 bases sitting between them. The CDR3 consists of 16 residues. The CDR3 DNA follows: TGTGCCAGCAGCCCGTCACTAGCAGGCGGTTTGGTCACGCAGTATTTT. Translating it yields CASSPSLAGGLVTQYF.

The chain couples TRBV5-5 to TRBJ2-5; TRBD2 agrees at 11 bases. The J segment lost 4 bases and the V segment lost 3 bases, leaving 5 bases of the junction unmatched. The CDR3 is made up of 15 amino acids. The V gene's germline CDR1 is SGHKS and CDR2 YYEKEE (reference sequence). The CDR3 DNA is TGTGCCAGCAGCTCCAGACTAGCGGGATTAGAGACCCAGTACTTC. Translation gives CASSSRLAGLETQYF.

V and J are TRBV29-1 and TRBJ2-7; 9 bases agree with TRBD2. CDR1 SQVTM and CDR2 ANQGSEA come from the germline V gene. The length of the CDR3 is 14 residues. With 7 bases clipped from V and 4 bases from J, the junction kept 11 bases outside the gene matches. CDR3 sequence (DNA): TGCAGCGCATTGGCGGGGGGGTCGGGTTACGAGCAGTACTTC. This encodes CSALAGGSGYEQYF.

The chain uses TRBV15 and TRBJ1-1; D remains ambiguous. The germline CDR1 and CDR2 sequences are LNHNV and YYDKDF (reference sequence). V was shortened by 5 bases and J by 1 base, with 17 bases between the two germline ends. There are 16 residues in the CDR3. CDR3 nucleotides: TGTGCCACCAGCTCCTCTCCCCGGGTTTCGAACACTGAAGCTTTCTTT. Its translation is CATSSSPRVSNTEAFF.

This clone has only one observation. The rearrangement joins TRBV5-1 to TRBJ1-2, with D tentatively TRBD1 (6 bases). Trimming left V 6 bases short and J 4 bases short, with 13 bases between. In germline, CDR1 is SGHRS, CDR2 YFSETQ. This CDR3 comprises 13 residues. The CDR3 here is CASKAQGTYGYTF. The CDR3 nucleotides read TGCGCCAGCAAAGCCCAGGGGACCTATGGCTACACCTTC.

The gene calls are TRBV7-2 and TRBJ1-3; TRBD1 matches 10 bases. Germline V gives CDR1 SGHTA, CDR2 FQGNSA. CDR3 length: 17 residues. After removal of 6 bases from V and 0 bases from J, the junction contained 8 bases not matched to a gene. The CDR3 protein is CASSPRQGAISGNTIYF. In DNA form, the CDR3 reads TGTGCCAGCAGTCCACGACAGGGGGCAATCTCTGGAAACACCATATATTTT.

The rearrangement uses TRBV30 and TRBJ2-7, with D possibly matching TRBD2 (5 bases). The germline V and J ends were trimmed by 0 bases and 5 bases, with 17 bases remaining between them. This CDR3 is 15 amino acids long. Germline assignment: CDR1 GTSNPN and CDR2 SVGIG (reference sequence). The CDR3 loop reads CAWSVHRVGGNEQYF. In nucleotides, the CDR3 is TGTGCCTGGAGTGTACATCGGGTCGGAGGCAACGAGCAGTACTTC.

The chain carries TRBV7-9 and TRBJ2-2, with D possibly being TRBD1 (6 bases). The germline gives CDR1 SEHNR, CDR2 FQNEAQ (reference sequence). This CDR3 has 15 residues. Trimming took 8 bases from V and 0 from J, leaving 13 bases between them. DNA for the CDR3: TGTGCCAGCGTTGGACAGAATGCGAACACCGGGGAGCTGTTTTTT. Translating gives CASVGQNANTGELFF. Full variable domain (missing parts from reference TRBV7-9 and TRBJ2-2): DTGVSQNPRHKITKRGQNVTFRCDPISEHNRLYWYRQTLGQGPEFLTYFQNEAQLEKSRLLSDRFSAERPKGSFSTLEIQRTEQGDSAMYLCASVGQNANTGELFFGEGSRLTVL.

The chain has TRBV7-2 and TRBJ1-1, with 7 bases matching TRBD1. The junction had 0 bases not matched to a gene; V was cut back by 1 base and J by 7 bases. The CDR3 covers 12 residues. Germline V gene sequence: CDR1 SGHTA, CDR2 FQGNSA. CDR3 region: CASSLGQGEAFF. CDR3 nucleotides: TGTGCCAGCAGCTTAGGACAGGGTGAAGCTTTCTTT.

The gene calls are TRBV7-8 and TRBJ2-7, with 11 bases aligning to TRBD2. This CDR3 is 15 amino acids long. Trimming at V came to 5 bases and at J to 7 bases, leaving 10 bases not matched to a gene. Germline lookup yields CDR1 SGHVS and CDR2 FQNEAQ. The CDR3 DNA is TGTGCCAGCAGCCTCTTAGCGGGAGGGCCGGCTGAGCAGTACTTC. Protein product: CASSLLAGGPAEQYF.

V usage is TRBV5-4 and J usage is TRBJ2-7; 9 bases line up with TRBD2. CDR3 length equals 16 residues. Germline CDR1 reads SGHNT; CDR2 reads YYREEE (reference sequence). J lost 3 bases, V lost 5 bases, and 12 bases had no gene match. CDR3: CASRDGTGTSFYEQYF. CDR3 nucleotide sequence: TGTGCCAGCAGGGACGGGACCGGGACTAGCTTCTACGAGCAGTACTTC.

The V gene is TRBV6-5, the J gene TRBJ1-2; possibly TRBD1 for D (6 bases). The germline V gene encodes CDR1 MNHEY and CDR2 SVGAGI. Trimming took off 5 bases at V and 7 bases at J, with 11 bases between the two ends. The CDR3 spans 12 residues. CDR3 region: CASSPRTAGYTF. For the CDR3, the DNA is TGTGCCAGCAGTCCACGGACAGCTGGCTACACCTTC.

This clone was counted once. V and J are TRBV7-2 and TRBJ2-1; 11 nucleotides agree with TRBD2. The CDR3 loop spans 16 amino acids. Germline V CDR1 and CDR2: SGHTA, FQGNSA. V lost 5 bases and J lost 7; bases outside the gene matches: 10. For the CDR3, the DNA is TGTGCCAGCAGCCCCGATAGCGGGAGGGCCGGTAATGAGCAGTTCTTC. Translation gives CASSPDSGRAGNEQFF.

The CDR3 DNA is TGTGCCAGCAGCGCGGCCGGGACTAGCGGTCATACGCAGTATTTT. This codes for CASSAAGTSGHTQYF. J is TRBJ2-3 and V is TRBV9; 11 bases are a match to TRBD2. V lost 3 bases to trimming and J lost 7 bases; unmatched junction nucleotides: 7. The V gene's germline CDR1 is SGDLS and CDR2 YYNGEE. This CDR3 comprises 15 residues.

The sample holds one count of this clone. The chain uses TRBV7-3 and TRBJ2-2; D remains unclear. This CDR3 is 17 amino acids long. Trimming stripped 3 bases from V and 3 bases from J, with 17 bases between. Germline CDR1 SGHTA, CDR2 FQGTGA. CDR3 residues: CASSFDVGWRHTGELFF. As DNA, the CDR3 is TGTGCCAGCAGCTTCGACGTCGGGTGGCGTCACACCGGGGAGCTGTTTTTT.

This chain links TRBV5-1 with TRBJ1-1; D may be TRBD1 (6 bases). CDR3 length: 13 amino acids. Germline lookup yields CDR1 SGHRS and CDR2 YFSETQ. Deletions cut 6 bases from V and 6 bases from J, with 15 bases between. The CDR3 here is CASTRGKGAEAFF. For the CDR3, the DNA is TGCGCCAGCACCAGGGGTAAGGGAGCTGAAGCTTTCTTT.